This T cell receptor (beta chain) is drawn from a study of blood T cell repertoires in COVID-19. About the study: Samples representing acute and convalescent COVID-19 were sourced from the United States, Italy and Spain.

Losses at the gene ends were 6 bases for V and 1 base for J; bases not matched to a gene: 3. The CDR3 totals 16 residues. CDR1 LNHDA and CDR2 SQIVND come from the germline V gene (reference sequence). Per the authors' pipeline: Reference gene primer amplification in the assay estimated nucleated cell counts. Libraries were prepared by immunoSEQ multiplex PCR; TCRdb keeps only in-frame clonotypes and omits some of them. That table supplies the V and J calls and clone size; D and trimming were determined from the DNA. The sample lists under 300,000 clones, about four fifths occurring once. Sequenced: PBMCs or T cells enriched from blood (not recorded which). The chain links TRBV19 to TRBJ2-3; 14 bases are a match to TRBD2. This clonotype originated in a man aged 50 to 60 who had recovered from COVID-19. The DNA for the CDR3 is TGTGCCAGTAGCCCGGGACTAGCGGGGGGCACAGATACGCAGTATTTT. This translates into CASSPGLAGGTDTQYF.